The clone carrying this T cell receptor (beta chain) was observed many times. What it binds is unknown. This specimen comes from a study of T cells in Graves' hyperthyroidism and ophthalmopathy. With V trimmed by 8 bases and J by 6 bases, 8 bases remained unmatched. Looked up from germline, CDR1 is SNHLY and CDR2 is FYNNEI. There are 15 residues in the CDR3. Study-wide results and limits: Among thyroid clonotypes expanded above 0.001, most also appeared in blood.

RNA transcripts were the template for amplifying TCR beta CDR3 regions. The study used the HTBI primer set for a first-round RT-PCR of the TCR CDR3. TCRdb analysed the multiplex PCR reads with MiXCR anew, one entry per CDR3 protein. The sample records nearly 600,000 distinct CDR3 sequences, over 12% being singletons. Diagnosis relied on clinical symptoms, serum thyroxine and TRAb, thyroid ultrasound and orbital computed tomography. Input material: blood. This clonotype originated in a woman under 30 with Graves' ophthalmopathy. The chain combines TRBV2 with TRBJ2-3; the match to TRBD2 covers 13 bases. CDR3 in amino acids: CASRPTSGRADTQYF. The DNA for the CDR3 is TGTGCCAGCCGCCCAACTAGCGGGAGGGCCGATACGCAGTATTTT.